The rows below give T cell receptor beta chains drawn from one sample of a study of shared clonotypes between healthy human individuals. The protocol was immunoSEQ multiplex PCR, while the TCRdb copy is restricted to in-frame clones and leaves out a portion. The sample includes hundreds of thousands of clones, roughly 94% of them seen just once. The sequenced sample consisted of naive CD8+ T cells sorted from blood. These receptors were collected from a young man in good health. Each CDR3 is given with its conserved first and last residue. The order of the fields is clone size, D gene, J gene, V gene, CDR3 DNA, CDR3 protein. A D gene is named only where the DNA matches it firmly. Only some rows state a clone size, as once, few, many or a class for expanded clones.

- TRBD1 TRBJ1-1 TRBV7-9 TGTGCCAGCAGCCCCGGGGACAGGGTTTTGGCGCGCACTGAAGCTTTCTTT CASSPGDRVLARTEAFF
- TRBD1 TRBJ1-2 TRBV7-3 TGTGCCAGCAGCTCTGAGGGGGGCCCCTGGGACAGCTATGGCTACACCTTC CASSSEGGPWDSYGYTF
- - TRBJ2-7 TRBV10-2 TGCGCCAGCAGTGATTGGCAGCAGTACTTC CASSDWQQYF
- TRBD2 TRBJ2-2 TRBV7-2 TGTGCCAGCACTGGGACTAGCGGGAGTTTCACCGGGGAGCTGTTTTTT CASTGTSGSFTGELFF
- - TRBJ2-7 TRBV2 TGTGCCAGCAGTGTCGGGACTCGCGCATCCCACGAGCAGTACTTC CASSVGTRASHEQYF
- - TRBJ2-2 TRBV10-3 TGTGCCATCAGTGACTGGGGGAAAAAGAACACCGGGGAGCTGTTTTTT CAISDWGKKNTGELFF
- TRBD2 TRBJ2-1 TRBV29-1 TGCAGCGTTGTAGGGCTAGCGGAGCTAAGCTCCTACAATGAGCAGTTCTTC CSVVGLAELSSYNEQFF
- - TRBJ2-7 TRBV27 TGTGCCAGCAGTCCTCTACCCCCGGGCGAGCAGTACTTC CASSPLPPGEQYF
- - TRBJ2-1 TRBV7-9 TGTGCCAGCAGCTTGGGCTTTGAGCAGTTCTTC CASSLGFEQFF
- - TRBJ2-1 TRBV21-1 TGTGCCAGCAGCAAGAGGCGGGAGTATATCAATGAGCAGTTCTTC CASSKRREYINEQFF
- - TRBJ1-5 TRBV27 TGTGCCAGCAGTTTACGGATGAGCAATCAGCCCCAGCATTTT CASSLRMSNQPQHF
- - TRBJ2-7 TRBV5-1 TGCGCCAGCAGTTTGACTCCAGACACCCCAGCCTACGAGCAGTACTTC CASSLTPDTPAYEQYF
- TRBD2 TRBJ2-7 TRBV29-1 TGCAGCGTTGAAGATTGGGCTAGCGGTACCTACGAGCAGTACTTC CSVEDWASGTYEQYF
- - TRBJ2-1 TRBV28 TGTGCCAGCAGGCGGGCCTCATCCTACAATGAGCAGTTCTTC CASRRASSYNEQFF
- TRBD2 TRBJ2-5 TRBV28 TGTGCCAGCAGCCCCGATGGGGGACTACAAGAGACCCAGTACTTC CASSPDGGLQETQYF
- TRBD2 TRBJ2-3 TRBV7-2 TGTGCCAGCAGCTACCAACTAGCGGGAGGGGCGACAGATACGCAGTATTTT CASSYQLAGGATDTQYF
- TRBD2 TRBJ2-7 TRBV11-2 TGTGCCAGCAGCCAGGGGACTAGCGGGAGTTATTGGGAGCAGTACTTC CASSQGTSGSYWEQYF
- - TRBJ1-2 TRBV6-1 TGTGCCAGCAGTGAAGGCGCCAGCCCGTACCCCTATGGCTACACCTTC CASSEGASPYPYGYTF
- - TRBJ2-7 TRBV28 TGTGCCAGCAGCTCTACATACGAGCAGTACTTC CASSSTYEQYF
- - TRBJ1-1 TRBV19 TGTGCCAGTAGAAGACAGAAGTCTGAAGCTTTCTTT CASRRQKSEAFF
- - TRBJ2-1 TRBV14 TGTGCCAGCAGCCAAGATTTTCACAGTGAGACGTACTCCTACAATGAGCAGTTCTTC CASSQDFHSETYSYNEQFF
- - TRBJ2-5 TRBV4-1 TGCGCCAGCAGCCAAGATTGGGACCAAGAGACCCAGTACTTC CASSQDWDQETQYF
- - TRBJ1-1 TRBV9 TGTGCCAGCAGCGTAGAGCAGGTGAACACTGAAGCTTTCTTT CASSVEQVNTEAFF
once - TRBJ2-3 TRBV6-1 TGTGCCAGCAGTGAGGGAGTCGGAGGCACAGATACGCAGTATTTT CASSEGVGGTDTQYF
- - TRBJ2-1 TRBV4-1 TGCGCCAGCAGCCAAGATATAGGGACTGGGAATGAGCAGTTCTTC CASSQDIGTGNEQFF
- TRBD2 TRBJ2-7 TRBV29-1 TGCAGCGGGACTAGCGGCATCTCCTACGAGCAGTACTTC CSGTSGISYEQYF
- - TRBJ2-3 TRBV6-6 TGTGCCAGCGTCTTACAGCCTAGCACAGATACGCAGTATTTT CASVLQPSTDTQYF
- - TRBJ2-5 TRBV30 TGTGCCTGGAGTTTTGTTGGGACGGATCCATACTTC CAWSFVGTDPYF
- - TRBJ2-3 TRBV7-9 TGTGCCAGCAGCCCCCCAGGAGGTAGCACAGATACGCAGTATTTT CASSPPGGSTDTQYF
- TRBD2 TRBJ2-1 TRBV19 TGTGCCAGTAGTGTGGTAGCGGGAGTTATTGAGCAGTTCTTC CASSVVAGVIEQFF
- TRBD1 TRBJ2-1 TRBV29-1 TGCAGCGCGACAAGTCGGGACAGAAAAGCGAGGGATGAGCAGTTCTTC CSATSRDRKARDEQFF
- - TRBJ2-7 TRBV19 TGTGCCAGTAGTCCTGCCAGGGACATTACCTACGAGCAGTACTTC CASSPARDITYEQYF
- - TRBJ1-3 TRBV7-9 TGTGCCAGCAGCAGGCTCGGGCAGGGAGAAAACACCATATATTTT CASSRLGQGENTIYF
once TRBD2 TRBJ2-5 TRBV11-2 TGTGCCAGCAGCTCCTCCGGACTAGCGGGAGAGTCAGAGACCCAGTACTTC CASSSSGLAGESETQYF
- - TRBJ2-5 TRBV18 TGTGCCAGCCAACCAGTAGTAGAGGAGACCCAGTACTTC CASQPVVEETQYF
- TRBD1 TRBJ2-7 TRBV9 TGTGCCAGCAGCGCGGGACAGGGGGGGTACGAGCAGTACTTC CASSAGQGGYEQYF
few - TRBJ2-7 TRBV7-9 TGTGCCAGCAGCTTAGGTAGCTACGAGCAGTACTTC CASSLGSYEQYF
- - TRBJ1-1 TRBV6-1 TGTGCCATTATCCGGGACCGAATAATGAACACTGAAGCTTTCTTT CAIIRDRIMNTEAFF
- TRBD2 TRBJ2-3 TRBV7-8 TGTGCCAGCAGCTGGACTAGCGGGAGGGTTAGCACAGATACGCAGTATTTT CASSWTSGRVSTDTQYF
- - TRBJ1-5 TRBV19 TGTGCCAGTAGTACCCCAACAGCCACCCTGATTCCGCATTTT CASSTPTATLIPHF